This T cell receptor (beta chain) stems from a study of blood T cell repertoires in COVID-19. V was pared by 4 bases and J by 9 bases, with 15 bases between. The germline V gene has CDR1 LGHDT and CDR2 YNNKEL (reference sequence). The CDR3 length is 13 residues. The data were produced by immunoSEQ multiplex PCR, yet TCRdb's version contains in-frame clones alone and is incomplete. The sample carries 200,000 to 250,000 clones, about four fifths recorded once. V and J are TRBV3-1 (or the pseudogene TRBV3-2) and TRBJ1-1; maybe TRBD1 (6 bases). This TCR was recovered from a woman aged 80 or over with COVID-19, enrolled during active disease. Sequencing was carried out using peripheral blood. Written as DNA, the CDR3 is TGTGCCAGCAGCCCTTCCGGGGGGACAAAAGCTTTCTTT. As protein: CASSPSGGTKAFF.